The rows below give T cell receptor beta chains drawn from one sample of a study of blood T cells in healthy people across ages. MiXCR was run by TCRdb on the 5' RACE reads, yielding one entry per CDR3 protein. The sample lists approximately 780,000 distinct CDR3 sequences; roughly 25% were seen once. These data were also filed under a second study, of T cells of mothers and their children.

Sequencing input: blood. Receptor source: a boy under 18 in good health. CDR3s include the opening cysteine and the closing phenylalanine or tryptophan. The D gene is left open where the match is weak. Clone size, where shown, is once, few, many, or a class for clones that have expanded.

J gene: TRBJ2-7; D gene: NA; V gene: TRBV6-6; clone size: NA; CDR3 protein: CASSYFTGKHEQYF; CDR3 DNA: TGTGCCAGCAGTTATTTCACAGGGAAGCACGAGCAGTACTTC
J gene: TRBJ2-3; D gene: NA; V gene: TRBV20-1; clone size: NA; CDR3 protein: CSAYGTSRDAQYF; CDR3 DNA: TGCAGTGCCTACGGGACTTCTCGCGACGCGCAGTATTTT
J gene: TRBJ1-1; D gene: NA; V gene: TRBV7-9; clone size: few; CDR3 protein: CASRSPLNTEAFF; CDR3 DNA: TGTGCCAGCAGATCCCCCCTGAACACTGAAGCTTTCTTT
J gene: TRBJ2-5; D gene: NA; V gene: TRBV19; clone size: few; CDR3 protein: CASSPRGIWETQYF; CDR3 DNA: TGTGCCAGTAGTCCTCGCGGGATCTGGGAGACCCAGTACTTC
J gene: TRBJ2-5; D gene: TRBD2; V gene: TRBV5-1; clone size: few; CDR3 protein: CASSALADETQYF; CDR3 DNA: TGCGCCAGCAGCGCACTAGCGGACGAGACCCAGTACTTC
J gene: TRBJ2-5; D gene: TRBD2; V gene: TRBV28; clone size: few; CDR3 protein: CASSASRLLAGKETQYF; CDR3 DNA: TGTGCCAGCAGTGCCTCTCGTCTCCTAGCGGGGAAAGAGACCCAGTACTTC
J gene: TRBJ2-2; D gene: NA; V gene: TRBV11-2; clone size: few; CDR3 protein: CASSLVPGGNTGELFF; CDR3 DNA: TGTGCCAGCAGCTTAGTACCGGGCGGGAACACCGGGGAGCTGTTTTTT
J gene: TRBJ2-2; D gene: NA; V gene: TRBV10-3; clone size: few; CDR3 protein: CAISERGRTGELFF; CDR3 DNA: TGTGCCATCAGTGAAAGGGGGAGGACCGGGGAGCTGTTTTTT
J gene: TRBJ1-2; D gene: TRBD1; V gene: TRBV12-3/TRBV12-4; clone size: NA; CDR3 protein: CASRNPGQGAGGYGYTF; CDR3 DNA: TGTGCCAGCAGGAATCCGGGACAGGGGGCAGGAGGCTATGGCTACACCTTC
J gene: TRBJ2-5; D gene: TRBD1; V gene: TRBV3-1; clone size: NA; CDR3 protein: CASSHGDRIQETQYF; CDR3 DNA: TGTGCCAGCAGCCACGGGGACAGGATCCAAGAGACCCAGTACTTC
J gene: TRBJ1-1; D gene: NA; V gene: TRBV6-2/TRBV6-3; clone size: few; CDR3 protein: CASSQPSTWVYGGRMNTEAFF; CDR3 DNA: TGTGCCAGCAGCCAACCCTCAACTTGGGTTTATGGGGGAAGGATGAACACTGAAGCTTTCTTT
J gene: TRBJ1-4; D gene: NA; V gene: TRBV4-1; clone size: NA; CDR3 protein: CASSRAVDNEKLFF; CDR3 DNA: TGCGCCAGCAGCCGAGCGGTCGATAATGAAAAACTGTTTTTT
J gene: TRBJ2-1; D gene: NA; V gene: TRBV20-1; clone size: NA; CDR3 protein: CSAGLGQSSYNEQFF; CDR3 DNA: TGCAGTGCTGGATTAGGACAGAGCTCCTACAATGAGCAGTTCTTC